A single sample is the source of the 2 T cell receptor beta chains below, sequenced in a study of T cell clones after liver transplantation (dated by TCRdb to about 2019). The library was built by means of the immunoSEQ multiplex PCR assay. As stored in TCRdb, this immuneACCESS dataset retains in-frame rearrangements with V and J assigned. A fraction of the clones does not appear; measured against another copy, unresolved V genes explain less than half of the discrepancy, and the remainder lacks a known reason. The sample data list tens of thousands of clones, and approximately 87% of these were observed just once. Less than 3.5% of the sample rests with the top ten. Specimen: CD4+ T cells from blood, collected at the 22-month timepoint. The receptors stem from a human patient who received a liver transplant. A transplant means some T cells may be of graft donor rather than patient origin.

The chain employs TRBV14 and TRBJ1-2; 10 bases are a match to TRBD1. The germline CDR1 and CDR2 sequences are SGHDN and FVKESK. Trimming took 6 bases from V and 7 from J; bases not matched to a gene: 8. CDR3 size: 14 residues. This CDR3 is CASSKVTGGLGYTF. CDR3 DNA: TGTGCCAGCAGTAAAGTGACAGGGGGCCTTGGCTACACCTTC.

The chain recombines TRBV13 with TRBJ2-3; no clear D gene. From germline, CDR1 is PRHDT and CDR2 FYEKMQ (reference sequence). The CDR3 consists of 15 residues. V gave up 5 bases and J gave up 2 bases, with 14 bases separating them. The chain's CDR3 is CASSPSRRPTDTQYF. The DNA of the CDR3 is TGTGCCAGCAGCCCGTCTAGGCGTCCCACAGATACGCAGTATTTT.